The entry below describes one T cell receptor beta chain. Its specificity is not known. The method was immunoSEQ multiplex PCR; TCRdb's version includes in-frame clones alone and lacks a portion of them. The repertoire consists of about 2.3 million clones, with 85% to 95% occurring once and the leading ten covering under 0.45%. This CDR3 region has 12 residues. The germline CDR1 and CDR2 sequences are SEHNR and FQNEAQ (reference sequence). V dropped 2 bases and J dropped 4 bases, with 6 bases sitting between them. These data are taken from a study of shared clonotypes between healthy human individuals. Findings and caveats of the study: Around 5% of naive CD4 clonotypes were common to four donors.

The study separated CD4+ cells into CD45RA+ naive and CD45RA-negative memory subsets. The TCR comes from a man aged 18-30 years in good health. Some clones in this sample may be carry-over from other donors' samples. The chain employs TRBV7-9 and TRBJ2-7; D not certain. The specimen sequenced was naive CD4+ T cells from PBMCs. As to subset: CD45RA+ positively selected. The CDR3 here is CASSLIRYEQYF. CDR3 nucleotide sequence: TGTGCCAGCAGCTTAATCCGATACGAGCAGTACTTC.